This T cell receptor beta chain was recovered during a study of blood T cell repertoires in COVID-19. The CDR3 sequence is 15 residues long. CDR1 is MNHEY and CDR2 is SVGAGI in the germline V gene. The V and J ends lost 3 bases and 0 bases respectively, with 8 bases between them. Clones were sequenced by immunoSEQ multiplex PCR, and TCRdb holds only the in-frame ones, with some missing. The table shows 150,000 to 200,000 clones, with 88% occurring only once. This receptor was taken from a human donor in a cohort sampled during active COVID-19. The rearrangement links TRBV6-5 to TRBJ2-2, with D possibly TRBD2 on 5 matching bases. The specimen was peripheral blood. The CDR3 coding sequence is TGTGCCAGCAGTTATGAGGGTCCGAACACCGGGGAGCTGTTTTTT. It specifies CASSYEGPNTGELFF.